These 22 T cell receptor beta chains originate from one sample sequenced in a study of response to subunit inactivated influenza vaccine. One entry per CDR3 protein, called by TCRdb with MiXCR from the RT-PCR reads. The sample includes about 610,000 distinct CDR3 sequences, 14% of them seen just once. The starting material was PBMCs from blood, obtained roughly 12 days after vaccination. The receptor source for this set is a middle-aged man who received an inactivated influenza vaccine.

The V gene is TRBV27, the J gene TRBJ1-2; no reliable D call. The CDR3 runs 14 residues. The germline CDR1 and CDR2 sequences are MNHEY and SMNVEV (reference sequence). V lost 5 bases and J 4 bases, leaving 14 bases between the germline ends. The CDR3 DNA follows: TGTGCCAGCAGTAATATTGGCCAGTCCTATGGCTACACCTTC. It is translated as CASSNIGQSYGYTF.

The chain employs TRBV11-2 and TRBJ1-1; 8 bases fit TRBD1. Per germline, CDR1 SGHAT and CDR2 FQNNGV. This CDR3 comprises 18 residues. The junction had 18 bases not matched to a gene; V was cut back by 5 bases and J by 4 bases. CDR3 nucleotide sequence: TGTGCCAGCAGCCCCCATGGCGGGCAGGGGGCTTCGGGCACTGAAGCTTTCTTT. This encodes CASSPHGGQGASGTEAFF.

This clonotype was seen a handful of times. The chain is built from TRBV29-1 and TRBJ1-4; D is possibly TRBD1 (5 bases). Trimming left V 6 bases short and J 12 bases short, with 20 bases between. Germline lookup yields CDR1 SQVTM and CDR2 ANQGSEA. The CDR3 extends over 13 amino acids. The CDR3 region has the DNA TGCAGCGTCAACCTCCGGGACTACCAAGAACTGTTTTTT. Amino acids: CSVNLRDYQELFF.

The genes are TRBV7-8 and TRBJ2-1, with TRBD2 matching 10 bases. The CDR3 is 14 residues long. The trim removed 1 base at V and 10 bases at J, leaving 4 bases unmatched. Germline loops: CDR1 SGHVS, CDR2 FQNEAQ. Written as DNA, the CDR3 is TGTGCCAGCAGCTTAGATGGGACTAGCGACGAGCAGTTCTTC. As protein: CASSLDGTSDEQFF.

This clonotype came up a few times. The V gene is TRBV5-6, the J gene TRBJ1-1, with a tentative D call TRBD1 (5 bases). Germline V gene lookup returns CDR1 SGHDT and CDR2 YYEEEE. Between the trimmed V and J ends, which lost 5 bases and 0 bases, there was a span of 11 bases. The CDR3 runs to 14 residues. This chain's CDR3 is CASRTATMNTEAFF. Here the CDR3 DNA reads TGTGCCAGCAGGACAGCGACGATGAACACTGAAGCTTTCTTT.

This rearrangement joins TRBV5-1 to TRBJ2-3; 11 nucleotides agree with TRBD2. The CDR3 runs to 18 residues. The germline CDR1 and CDR2 sequences are SGHRS and YFSETQ. The junction had 7 bases not matched to a gene; V was cut back by 1 base and J by 0 bases. The CDR3 nucleotides are TGCGCCAGCAGCTTGCGTGCTAGCGGGGGGTCTAGCACAGATACGCAGTATTTT. Its protein is CASSLRASGGSSTDTQYF.

This clonotype occurred a few times. V gene TRBV10-3 combines with J gene TRBJ2-6; a possible D gene is TRBD1 (5 bases). The length of the CDR3 is 14 residues. Germline loops: CDR1 ENHRY, CDR2 SYGVKD. V lost 3 bases, J lost 2 bases, and 5 bases lay in between. CDR3 sequence: CAISEGAGANVLTF. The CDR3 DNA reads TGTGCCATCAGTGAAGGGGCTGGGGCCAACGTCCTGACTTTC.

The V gene is TRBV29-1, the J gene TRBJ2-3; possible D gene TRBD1, 5 bases. The CDR3 length is 16 residues. The germline V gene encodes CDR1 SQVTM and CDR2 ANQGSEA. V was shortened by 2 bases and J by 2 bases, with 17 bases between the two germline ends. CDR3 sequence: CSVESLDRIYTDTQYF. The CDR3 nucleotides are TGCAGCGTTGAATCCTTAGACAGAATCTACACAGATACGCAGTATTTT.

This clonotype was found many times. V usage is TRBV20-1 and J usage is TRBJ2-7; no reliable D call. Between the trimmed V and J ends, which lost 7 bases and 0 bases, there was a span of 10 bases. The CDR3 has 12 residues. The V gene's germline CDR1 is DFQATT and CDR2 SNEGSKA (reference sequence). CDR3: CSVRRSSYEQYF. The CDR3 bases are TGCAGTGTCCGGCGGAGCTCCTACGAGCAGTACTTC.

This clonotype was counted ten times or more. This chain's CDR3 is CATKEGTLKAGNTIYF. The DNA for the CDR3 is TGTGCCACCAAAGAGGGGACTTTGAAGGCTGGAAACACCATATATTTT. The genes are TRBV15 and TRBJ1-3, with D possibly being TRBD1 (5 bases). The CDR3 has 16 residues. V was shortened by 7 bases and J by 2 bases, with 18 bases between the two germline ends. CDR1 is LNHNV and CDR2 is YYDKDF in the germline V gene (reference sequence).

As to this clonotype: A junction boundary mismatches the germline segment, possibly from a read error. The gene calls are TRBV10-3 and TRBJ2-1, with 8 bases aligning to TRBD1. Germline CDR1 and CDR2: ENHRY and SYGVKD. The CDR3 loop spans 18 amino acids. CDR3 DNA: TGTGCCATCAGTGACGGACAGGGAAGGCGTGAGTCCTACACTGAGCAGTTCTTC. Translated: CAISDGQGRRESYTEQFF.

This clonotype was detected once. The V call is TRBV3-1, the J call TRBJ2-3; 8 bases match TRBD2. With 4 bases clipped from V and 1 base from J, the junction kept 7 bases outside the gene matches. The germline gives CDR1 LGHDT, CDR2 YNNKEL (reference sequence). The CDR3 is made up of 16 amino acids. The CDR3 DNA is TGTGCCAGCAGCCCAACTGTTAGCGGGGGCACAGATACGCAGTATTTT. This codes for CASSPTVSGGTDTQYF.

This chain links TRBV7-8 with TRBJ2-6; D is unclear. Germline V gives CDR1 SGHVS, CDR2 FQNEAQ. V was shortened by 7 bases and J by 4 bases, with 20 bases between the two germline ends. The CDR3 covers 17 residues. The CDR3 region has the DNA TGTGCCAGCAACCCTGCTCCTAGGTTTTCGGGGGCCAACGTCCTGACTTTC. Residues: CASNPAPRFSGANVLTF.

This clonotype was observed a handful of times. J is TRBJ2-1 and V is TRBV4-3; D possibly corresponds to TRBD2 (6 bases). Between the trimmed V and J ends, which lost 3 bases and 8 bases, there was a span of 11 bases. The germline V gene encodes CDR1 LGHNA and CDR2 YSLEER. This CDR3 contains 13 residues. This chain's CDR3 is CASSHTTGDEQFF. CDR3 DNA sequence: TGCGCCAGCAGCCACACCACGGGGGATGAGCAGTTCTTC.

The rearrangement joins TRBV5-1 to TRBJ2-1; TRBD1 matches 8 bases. Germline CDR1 SGHRS, CDR2 YFSETQ. The CDR3 is 14 amino acids. The ends lost 0 bases at V and 10 bases at J; junction bases unmatched: 6. In nucleotides, the CDR3 is TGCGCCAGCAGCTTGGGGGACAGGCGACCCGAGCAGTTCTTC. Its translation is CASSLGDRRPEQFF.

This clonotype was found a few times. J is TRBJ1-1 and V is TRBV21-1; the table's D gene call, TRBD1, was not cross checked with the DNA. TRBV21-1 is flagged as a pseudogene. The CDR3 extends over 14 amino acids. This CDR3 reads CASIGGGSDTEAFF. The CDR3 bases are TGTGCCAGCATCGGGGGTGGTAGTGACACTGAAGCTTTCTTT.

This clonotype was counted many times. The V gene is TRBV28, the J gene TRBJ1-5; 8 bases line up with TRBD1. The CDR3 spans 16 residues. CDR1 is MDHEN and CDR2 is SYDVKM in the germline V gene. Unmatched junction bases numbered 10, after V lost 2 bases and J lost 7 bases. The CDR3 spells CASSLPDRAGHQPQHF. DNA for the CDR3: TGTGCCAGCAGTTTACCGGACAGGGCGGGACACCAGCCCCAGCATTTT.

This clonotype turned up a few times. The CDR3 reads CASSLRGVGSRTEAFF. The CDR3 bases are TGTGCCAGCAGCTTGCGTGGAGTAGGAAGTCGCACTGAAGCTTTCTTT. The gene calls are TRBV5-5 and TRBJ1-1, with no clear D. Germline loops: CDR1 SGHKS, CDR2 YYEKEE (reference sequence). The V gene lost 1 base and the J gene lost 4 bases, with 17 bases spanning the gap. The CDR3 totals 16 residues. Supplemented by reference TRBV5-5 and TRBJ1-1, the full variable domain reads DAGVTQSPTHLIKTRGQQVTLRCSPISGHKSVSWYQQVLGQGPQFIFQYYEKEERGRGNFPDRFSARQFPNYSSELNVNALLLGDSALYLCASSLRGVGSRTEAFFGQGTRLTVV.

The chain recombines TRBV20-1 with TRBJ2-7; 8 bases align to TRBD2. The CDR3 contains 14 residues. Germline CDR1 DFQATT, CDR2 SNEGSKA (reference sequence). V gave up 6 bases and J gave up 2 bases; unmatched junction bases: 9. CDR3 coding DNA: TGCAGTGCGCCGACCGGGACTAGACCCTACGAGCAGTACTTC. This encodes CSAPTGTRPYEQYF.

In its sample, this clonotype was seen many times. The V call is TRBV12-3 or TRBV12-4, the J call TRBJ2-5, with D possibly being TRBD2 (5 bases). Trimming removed 6 bases from V and 1 base from J, with 9 bases in between. The CDR3 sequence is 13 residues long. The CDR3 here is CASSRGPQETQYF. The CDR3 DNA follows: TGTGCCAGCAGCCGCGGGCCCCAAGAGACCCAGTACTTC.

V is TRBV4-1 and J is TRBJ2-7, with D tentatively TRBD2 (5 bases). The CDR3 totals 15 residues. The V gene's germline CDR1 is MGHRA and CDR2 YSYEKL. Between the trimmed V and J ends, which lost 0 bases and 0 bases, there was a span of 9 bases. This CDR3 reads CASSQDPSSSYEQYF. The CDR3 coding sequence is TGCGCCAGCAGCCAAGATCCTAGCAGCTCCTACGAGCAGTACTTC.

This clonotype was counted between two and nine times. The CDR3 sequence is CASGGETQYF. The DNA of the CDR3 is TGTGCCAGCGGGGGAGAGACCCAGTACTTC. The V call is TRBV5-5, the J call TRBJ2-5; D may correspond to TRBD1 or TRBD2 (5 bases each). Trimming stripped 7 bases from V and 4 bases from J, with 5 bases between. The CDR3 consists of 10 residues. Germline V gene lookup returns CDR1 SGHKS and CDR2 YYEKEE (reference sequence). The variable domain in full, with the rest retrieved from reference TRBV5-5 and TRBJ2-5, is DAGVTQSPTHLIKTRGQQVTLRCSPISGHKSVSWYQQVLGQGPQFIFQYYEKEERGRGNFPDRFSARQFPNYSSELNVNALLLGDSALYLCASGGETQYFGPGTRLLVL.